The entry below describes one T cell receptor (beta chain). The antigen is unknown. These data come from a study of T-cell memory formation after mild COVID-19. For the study at large: Largely, the TCR clusters proved donor specific.

Study-level results: Among clones contracting day 15 to 85, CD4/CD8 was balanced, whereas later expanders leaned CD4+. In second-wave clones peaking day 37, SARS-CoV-2 specificity remained unconfirmed.

Trimming at V came to 1 base and at J to 1 base, leaving 5 bases not matched to a gene. CDR3 length equals 18 residues. The germline V gene encodes CDR1 LGHNA and CDR2 YSLEER. cDNA libraries for TCR alpha and TCR beta, carrying sample barcodes and UMIs, came from 5'RACE with constant-segment primers. MiXCR was run by TCRdb on the 5' RACE reads, yielding one entry per CDR3 protein. The sample records 300,000 to 350,000 distinct CDR3 sequences, about 13% being singletons. The chain recombines TRBV4-3 with TRBJ2-6; 9 nucleotides match TRBD1. The sequence came from a man aged 18 to 30 who had mild COVID-19 (a few samples of this study predate the infection). Cell type and time point are not known. Sequenced: PBMCs or a T cell subset sorted from them (not recorded which). The CDR3 protein is CASSQGYRGLSGANVLTF. CDR3 nucleotides: TGCGCCAGCAGCCAAGGTTACAGGGGGCTTTCTGGGGCCAACGTCCTGACTTTC.